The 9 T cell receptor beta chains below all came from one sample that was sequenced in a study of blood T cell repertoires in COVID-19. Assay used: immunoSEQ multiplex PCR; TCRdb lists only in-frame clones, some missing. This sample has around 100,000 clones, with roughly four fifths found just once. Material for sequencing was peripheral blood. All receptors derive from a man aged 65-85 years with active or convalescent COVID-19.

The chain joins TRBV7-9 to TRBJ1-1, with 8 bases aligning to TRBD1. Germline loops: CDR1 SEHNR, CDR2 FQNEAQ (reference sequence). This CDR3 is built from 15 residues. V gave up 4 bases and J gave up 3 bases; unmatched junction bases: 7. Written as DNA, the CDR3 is TGTGCCAGCAGCTCCAGAGAGACAGGGGACACTGAAGCTTTCTTT. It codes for CASSSRETGDTEAFF.

CDR3 coding DNA: TGTGCCAGCAGCTTGGACATTGCGGATGACTCTGGAAACACCATATATTTT. Protein product: CASSLDIADDSGNTIYF. This chain connects TRBV5-6 to TRBJ1-3; no reliable D call. This CDR3 region has 17 residues. Germline values: CDR1 SGHDT, CDR2 YYEEEE. V lost 0 bases and J lost 0, with 13 bases in between. Filled out from reference TRBV5-6 and TRBJ1-3, the complete variable domain reads DAGVTQSPTHLIKTRGQQVTLRCSPKSGHDTVSWYQQALGQGPQFIFQYYEEEERQRGNFPDRFSGHQFPNYSSELNVNALLLGDSALYLCASSLDIADDSGNTIYFGEGSWLTVV.

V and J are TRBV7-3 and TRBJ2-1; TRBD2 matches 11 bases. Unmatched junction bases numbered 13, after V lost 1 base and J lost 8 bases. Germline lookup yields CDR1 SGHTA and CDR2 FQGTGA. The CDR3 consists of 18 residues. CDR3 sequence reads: CASSLSSGRVILPDEQFF. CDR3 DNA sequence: TGTGCCAGCAGCTTAAGTAGCGGGAGGGTAATCCTTCCCGATGAGCAGTTCTTC.

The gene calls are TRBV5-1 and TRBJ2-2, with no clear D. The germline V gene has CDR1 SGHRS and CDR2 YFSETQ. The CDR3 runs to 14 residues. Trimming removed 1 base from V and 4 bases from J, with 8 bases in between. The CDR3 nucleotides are TGCGCCAGCAGCTTGCAGGAACCCACCGGGGAGCTGTTTTTT. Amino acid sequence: CASSLQEPTGELFF.

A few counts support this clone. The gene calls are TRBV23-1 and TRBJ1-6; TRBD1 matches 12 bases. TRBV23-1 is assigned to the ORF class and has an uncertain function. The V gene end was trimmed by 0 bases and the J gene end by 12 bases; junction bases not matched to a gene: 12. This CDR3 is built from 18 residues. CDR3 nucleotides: TGCGCCAGCAGTCAATCTAAGGGACAGGGGGCCTACGATAAACCCCTCCACTTT. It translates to CASSQSKGQGAYDKPLHF.

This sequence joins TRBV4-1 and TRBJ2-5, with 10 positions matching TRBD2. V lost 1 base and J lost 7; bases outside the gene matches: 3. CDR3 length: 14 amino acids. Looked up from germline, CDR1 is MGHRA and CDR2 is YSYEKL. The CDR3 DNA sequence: TGCGCCAGCAGCCAAGGGCTAGCGGGGGTGACCCAGTACTTC. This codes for CASSQGLAGVTQYF.

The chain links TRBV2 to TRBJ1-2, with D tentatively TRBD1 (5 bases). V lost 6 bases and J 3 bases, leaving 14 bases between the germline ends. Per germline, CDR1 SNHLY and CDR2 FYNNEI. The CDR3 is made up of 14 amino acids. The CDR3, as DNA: TGTGCCAGCAGCATACAGGCTCCGGACTATGGCTACACCTTC. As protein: CASSIQAPDYGYTF.

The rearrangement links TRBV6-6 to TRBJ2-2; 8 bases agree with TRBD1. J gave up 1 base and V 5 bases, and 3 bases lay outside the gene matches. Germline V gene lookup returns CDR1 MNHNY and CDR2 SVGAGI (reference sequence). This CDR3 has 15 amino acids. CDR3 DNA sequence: TGTGCCAGCAGTACCGGGACAGGGAACACCGGGGAGCTGTTTTTT. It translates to CASSTGTGNTGELFF.

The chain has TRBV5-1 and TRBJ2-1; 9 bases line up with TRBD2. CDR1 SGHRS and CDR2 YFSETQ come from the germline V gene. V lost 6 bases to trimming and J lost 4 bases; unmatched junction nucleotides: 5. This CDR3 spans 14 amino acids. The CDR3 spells CASKRLADYNEQFF. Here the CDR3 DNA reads TGCGCCAGCAAGAGACTAGCGGATTACAATGAGCAGTTCTTC.